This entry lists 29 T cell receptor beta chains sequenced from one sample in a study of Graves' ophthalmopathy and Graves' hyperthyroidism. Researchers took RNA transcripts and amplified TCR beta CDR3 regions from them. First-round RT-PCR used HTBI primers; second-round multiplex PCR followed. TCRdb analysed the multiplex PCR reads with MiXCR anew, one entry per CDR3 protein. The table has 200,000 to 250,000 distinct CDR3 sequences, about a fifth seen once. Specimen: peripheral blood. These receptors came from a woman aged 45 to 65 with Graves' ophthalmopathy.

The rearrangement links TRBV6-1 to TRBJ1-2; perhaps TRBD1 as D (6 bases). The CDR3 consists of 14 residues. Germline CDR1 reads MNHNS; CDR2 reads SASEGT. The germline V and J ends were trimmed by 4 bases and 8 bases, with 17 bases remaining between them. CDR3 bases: TGTGCCAGCAGTGGAACACAGGGAAGAAGGGGCTACACCTTC. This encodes CASSGTQGRRGYTF.

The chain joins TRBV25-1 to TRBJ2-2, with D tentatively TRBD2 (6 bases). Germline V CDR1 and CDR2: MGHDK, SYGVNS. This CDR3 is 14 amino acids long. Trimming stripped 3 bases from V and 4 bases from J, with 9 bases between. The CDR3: CASSDGLITGELFF. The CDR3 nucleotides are TGTGCCAGCAGTGATGGACTAATCACCGGGGAGCTGTTTTTT. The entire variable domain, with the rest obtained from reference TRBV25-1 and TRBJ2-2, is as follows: EADIYQTPRYLVIGTGKKITLECSQTMGHDKMYWYQQDPGMELHLIHYSYGVNSTEKGDLSSESTVSRIRTEHFPLTLESARPSHTSQYLCASSDGLITGELFFGEGSRLTVL.

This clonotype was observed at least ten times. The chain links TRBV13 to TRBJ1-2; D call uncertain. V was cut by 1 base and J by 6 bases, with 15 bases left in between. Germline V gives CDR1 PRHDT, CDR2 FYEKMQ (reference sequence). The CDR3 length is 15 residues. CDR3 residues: CASSLVSGSANGYTF. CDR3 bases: TGTGCCAGCAGCTTAGTGTCGGGCTCTGCAAATGGCTACACCTTC.

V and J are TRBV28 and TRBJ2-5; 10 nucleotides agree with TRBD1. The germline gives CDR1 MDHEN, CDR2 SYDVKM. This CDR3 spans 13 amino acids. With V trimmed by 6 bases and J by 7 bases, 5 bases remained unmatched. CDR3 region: CASRDRGGGTQYF. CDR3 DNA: TGTGCCAGCAGGGACAGGGGGGGTGGGACCCAGTACTTC.

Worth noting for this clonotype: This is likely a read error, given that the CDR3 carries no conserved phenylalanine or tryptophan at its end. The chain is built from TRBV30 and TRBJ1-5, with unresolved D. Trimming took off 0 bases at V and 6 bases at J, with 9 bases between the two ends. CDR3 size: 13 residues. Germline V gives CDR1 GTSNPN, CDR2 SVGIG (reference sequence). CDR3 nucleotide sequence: TGTGCCTGGAGTGTAAAGGGATCTCAGCCCCAGCATTGT. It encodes CAWSVKGSQPQHC.

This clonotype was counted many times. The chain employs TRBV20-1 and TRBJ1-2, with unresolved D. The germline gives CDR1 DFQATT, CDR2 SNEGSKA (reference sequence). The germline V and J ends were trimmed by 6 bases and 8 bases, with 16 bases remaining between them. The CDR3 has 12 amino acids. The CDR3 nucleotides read TGCAGTGCCCCACCAGGAGAGACCGGCTACACCTTC. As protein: CSAPPGETGYTF.

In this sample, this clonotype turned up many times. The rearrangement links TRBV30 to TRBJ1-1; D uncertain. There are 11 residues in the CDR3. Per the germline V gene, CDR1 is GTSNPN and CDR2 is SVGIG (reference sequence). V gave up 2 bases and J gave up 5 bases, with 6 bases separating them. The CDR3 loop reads CAWSTSTEAFF. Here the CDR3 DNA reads TGTGCCTGGAGTACCAGTACTGAAGCTTTCTTT.

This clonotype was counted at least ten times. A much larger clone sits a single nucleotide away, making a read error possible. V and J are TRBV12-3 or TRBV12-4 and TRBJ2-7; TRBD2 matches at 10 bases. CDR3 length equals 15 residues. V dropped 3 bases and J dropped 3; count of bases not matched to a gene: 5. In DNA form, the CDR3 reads TGTGCCAGCAGTTTTGGAATAGCGGGGGGCTACGAGCAGTACTTC. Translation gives CASSFGIAGGYEQYF.

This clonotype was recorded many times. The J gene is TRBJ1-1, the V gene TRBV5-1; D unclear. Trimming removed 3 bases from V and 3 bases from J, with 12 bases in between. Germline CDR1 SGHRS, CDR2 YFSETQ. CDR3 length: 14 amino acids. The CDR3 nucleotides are TGCGCCAGCAGCTCAGATGGGCAAGACACTGAAGCTTTCTTT. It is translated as CASSSDGQDTEAFF.

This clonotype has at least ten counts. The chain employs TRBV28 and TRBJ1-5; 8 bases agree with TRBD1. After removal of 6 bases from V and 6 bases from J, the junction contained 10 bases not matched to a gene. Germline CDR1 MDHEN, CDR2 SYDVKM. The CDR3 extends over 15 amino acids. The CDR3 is CASRHDRGWGQPQHF. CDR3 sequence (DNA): TGTGCCAGCAGACACGACAGGGGATGGGGTCAGCCCCAGCATTTT.

CDR3 nucleotide sequence: TGTGCCACCAGTGATCCCGGCACCCAGGAGACCCAGTACTTC. It encodes CATSDPGTQETQYF. This rearrangement joins TRBV24-1 to TRBJ2-5; D not certain. The CDR3 is 14 amino acids. Per the germline V gene, CDR1 is KGHDR and CDR2 is SFDVKD. The V gene lost 3 bases and the J gene lost 5 bases, with 12 bases spanning the gap.

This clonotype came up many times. The CDR3 nucleotides read TGCAGTGCCTCCCGGACAGAGTTGGGTCAGCCCCAGCATTTT. Its translation is CSASRTELGQPQHF. V is TRBV20-1 and J is TRBJ1-5; a possible D gene is TRBD1 (6 bases). Germline loops: CDR1 DFQATT, CDR2 SNEGSKA (reference sequence). V gave up 6 bases and J gave up 6 bases, with 18 bases separating them. This CDR3 is 14 amino acids long.

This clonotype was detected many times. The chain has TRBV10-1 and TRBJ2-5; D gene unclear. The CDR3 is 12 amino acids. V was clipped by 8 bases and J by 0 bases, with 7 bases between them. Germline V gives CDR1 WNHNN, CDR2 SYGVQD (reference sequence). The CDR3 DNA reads TGCGCCAGCGGGGAAGACCAAGAGACCCAGTACTTC. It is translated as CASGEDQETQYF.

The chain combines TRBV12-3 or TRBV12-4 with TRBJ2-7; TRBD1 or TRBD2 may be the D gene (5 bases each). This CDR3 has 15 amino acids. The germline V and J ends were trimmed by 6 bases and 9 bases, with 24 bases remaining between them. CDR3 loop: CASSPGPGSLIGQYF. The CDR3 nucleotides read TGTGCCAGCAGCCCGGGACCGGGCTCTCTGATCGGGCAGTACTTC.

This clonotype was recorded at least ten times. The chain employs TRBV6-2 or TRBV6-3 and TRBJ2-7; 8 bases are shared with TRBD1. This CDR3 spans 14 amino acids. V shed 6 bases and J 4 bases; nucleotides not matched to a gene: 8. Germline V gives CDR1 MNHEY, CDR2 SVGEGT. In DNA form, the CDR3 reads TGTGCCAGCAGACCTGGACAGGGTTTTTACGAGCAGTACTTC. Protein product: CASRPGQGFYEQYF.

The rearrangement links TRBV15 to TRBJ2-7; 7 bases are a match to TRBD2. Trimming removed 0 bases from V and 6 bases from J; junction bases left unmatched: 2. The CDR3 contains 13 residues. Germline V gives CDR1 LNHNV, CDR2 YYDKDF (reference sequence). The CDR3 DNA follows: TGTGCCACCAGCAGAGACGGCGGGGGCGAGCAGTACTTC. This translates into CATSRDGGGEQYF.

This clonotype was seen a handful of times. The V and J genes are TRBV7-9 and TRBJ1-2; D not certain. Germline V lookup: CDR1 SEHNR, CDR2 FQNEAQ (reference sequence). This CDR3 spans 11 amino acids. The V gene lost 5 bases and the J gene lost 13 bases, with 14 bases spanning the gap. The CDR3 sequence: CASSPGSIVTF. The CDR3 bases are TGTGCCAGCAGCCCCGGGTCCATCGTCACCTTC.

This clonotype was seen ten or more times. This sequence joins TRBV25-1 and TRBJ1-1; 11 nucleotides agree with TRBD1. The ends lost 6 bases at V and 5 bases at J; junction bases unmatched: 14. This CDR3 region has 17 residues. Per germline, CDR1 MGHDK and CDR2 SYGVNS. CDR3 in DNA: TGTGCCAGCAGCGCCCGGACAGGGGGCGTTAGAAGGACTGAAGCTTTCTTT. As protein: CASSARTGGVRRTEAFF.

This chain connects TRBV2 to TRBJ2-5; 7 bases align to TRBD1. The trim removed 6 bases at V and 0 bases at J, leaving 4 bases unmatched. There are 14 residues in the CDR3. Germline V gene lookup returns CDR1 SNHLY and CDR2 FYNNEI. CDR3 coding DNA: TGTGCCAGCAGGGTACAGGGGTACCAAGAGACCCAGTACTTC. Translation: CASRVQGYQETQYF. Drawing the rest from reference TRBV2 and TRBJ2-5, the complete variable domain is EPEVTQTPSHQVTQMGQEVILRCVPISNHLYFYWYRQILGQKVEFLVSFYNNEISEKSEIFDDQFSVERPDGSNFTLKIRSTKLEDSAMYFCASRVQGYQETQYFGPGTRLLVL.

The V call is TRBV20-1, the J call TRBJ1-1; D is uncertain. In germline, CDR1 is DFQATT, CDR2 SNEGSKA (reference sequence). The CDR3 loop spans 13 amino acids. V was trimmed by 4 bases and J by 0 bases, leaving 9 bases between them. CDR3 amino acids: CSAIGGLNTEAFF. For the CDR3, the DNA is TGCAGTGCTATTGGAGGGTTGAACACTGAAGCTTTCTTT.

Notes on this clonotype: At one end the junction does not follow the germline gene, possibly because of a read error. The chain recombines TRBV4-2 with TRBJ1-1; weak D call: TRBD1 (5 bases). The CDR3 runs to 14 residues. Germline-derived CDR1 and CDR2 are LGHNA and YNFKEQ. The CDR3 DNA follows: TGTGCCAGCAGCCCTTCATCAGGGTATACTGGAGCTTTCTTT. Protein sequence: CASSPSSGYTGAFF.

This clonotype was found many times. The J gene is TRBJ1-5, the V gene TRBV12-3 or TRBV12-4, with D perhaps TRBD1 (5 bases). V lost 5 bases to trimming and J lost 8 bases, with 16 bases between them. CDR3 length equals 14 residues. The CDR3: CASSPRDGGKPQHF. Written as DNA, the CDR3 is TGTGCCAGCAGTCCACGGGACGGCGGAAAGCCCCAGCATTTT.

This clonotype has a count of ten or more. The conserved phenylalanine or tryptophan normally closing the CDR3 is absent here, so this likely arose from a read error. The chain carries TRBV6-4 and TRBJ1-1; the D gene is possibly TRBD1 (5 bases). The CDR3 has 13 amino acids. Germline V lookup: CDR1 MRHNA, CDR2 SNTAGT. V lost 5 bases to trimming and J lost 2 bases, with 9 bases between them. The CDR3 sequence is CASSRQLNTEAFL. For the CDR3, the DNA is TGTGCCAGCAGTAGACAGCTTAACACTGAAGCTTTCCTT.

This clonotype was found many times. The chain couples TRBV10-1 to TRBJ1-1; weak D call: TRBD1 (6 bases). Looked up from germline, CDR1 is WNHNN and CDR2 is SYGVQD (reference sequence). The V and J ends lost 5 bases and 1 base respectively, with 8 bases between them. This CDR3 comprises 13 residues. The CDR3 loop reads CASSNRANTEAFF. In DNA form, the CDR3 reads TGCGCCAGCAGTAACAGGGCGAACACTGAAGCTTTCTTT.

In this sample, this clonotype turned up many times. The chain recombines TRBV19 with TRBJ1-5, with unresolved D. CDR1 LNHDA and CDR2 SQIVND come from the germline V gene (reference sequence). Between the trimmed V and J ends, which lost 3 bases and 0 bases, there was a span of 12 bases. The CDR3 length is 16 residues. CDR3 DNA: TGTGCCAGTAGTATTGGACGGCCTGATAGCAATCAGCCCCAGCATTTT. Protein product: CASSIGRPDSNQPQHF.

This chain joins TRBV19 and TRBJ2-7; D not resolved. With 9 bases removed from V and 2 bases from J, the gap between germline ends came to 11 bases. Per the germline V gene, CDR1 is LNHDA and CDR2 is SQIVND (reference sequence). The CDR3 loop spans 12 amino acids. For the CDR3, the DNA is TGTGCCAGCAGTTACTTACCCTACGAGCAGTACTTC. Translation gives CASSYLPYEQYF.

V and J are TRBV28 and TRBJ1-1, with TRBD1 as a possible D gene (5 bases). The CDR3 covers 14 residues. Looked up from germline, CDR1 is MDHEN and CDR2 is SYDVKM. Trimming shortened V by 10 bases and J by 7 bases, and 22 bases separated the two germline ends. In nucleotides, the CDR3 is TGTGCCATTTCGGCGGGCAGGGAAACTGGTGAAGCTTTCTTT. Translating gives CAISAGRETGEAFF.

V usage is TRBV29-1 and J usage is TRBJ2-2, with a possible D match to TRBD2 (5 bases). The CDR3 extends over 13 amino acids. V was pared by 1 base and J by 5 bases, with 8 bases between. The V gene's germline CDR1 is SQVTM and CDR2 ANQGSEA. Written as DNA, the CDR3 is TGCAGCGTTGAAGGAGGAGGAACCGGGGAGCTGTTTTTT. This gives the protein CSVEGGGTGELFF.

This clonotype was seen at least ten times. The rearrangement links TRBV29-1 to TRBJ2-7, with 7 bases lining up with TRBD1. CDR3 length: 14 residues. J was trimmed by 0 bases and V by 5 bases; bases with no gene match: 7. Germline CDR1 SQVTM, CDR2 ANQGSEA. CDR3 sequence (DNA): TGCAGCGTTAGGACAGGAGCCAACTCCTACGAGCAGTACTTC. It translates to CSVRTGANSYEQYF.